The source of this TCR beta chain is a study of cytomegalovirus exposure and HLA in healthy donors. The primer mix had 60 Vbeta and 13 Jbeta primers. Sequencing was performed with immunoSEQ multiplex PCR; in TCRdb, only in-frame clones are kept and a portion is missing. The sample contains 150,000 to 180,000 clones, 74% of which appear only once. The origin of this receptor is a man aged 25-45 years in good health and CMV-seronegative. Sequencing input: PBMCs.

The CDR3: CASSWTPGQGYF. CDR3 nucleotides: TGTGCCAGCAGTTGGACCCCGGGACAGGGGTACTTC. V gene TRBV2 combines with J gene TRBJ2-7; 9 positions agree with TRBD1. The V gene's germline CDR1 is SNHLY and CDR2 FYNNEI. Trimming removed 5 bases from V and 12 bases from J; junction bases left unmatched: 8. The CDR3 spans 12 residues. The whole variable domain, filled in from reference TRBV2 and TRBJ2-7, reads EPEVTQTPSHQVTQMGQEVILRCVPISNHLYFYWYRQILGQKVEFLVSFYNNEISEKSEIFDDQFSVERPDGSNFTLKIRSTKLEDSAMYFCASSWTPGQGYFGPGTRLTVT.